These T cell receptor beta chains were read from a single sample in a study of pediatric ulcerative colitis. The method was immunoSEQ multiplex PCR; TCRdb's version includes in-frame clones alone and lacks a portion of them. This sample has tens of thousands of clones, with around 87% found just once. Sequencing used blood. The source of these receptors is a boy between 10 and 17 years old who was a control in a study of pediatric ulcerative colitis. The CDR3 runs from the conserved cysteine through the conserved F or W. A D gene is named only where the DNA matches it firmly. Clone size is not always given. Where it is, it says once, few, many or a class for expanded clones.

DNA | CDR3 | D | V | size | J
TGTGCCAGCAGTTACTCCCGAAACATGTCGTATACGCAGTATTTT | CASSYSRNMSYTQYF | NA | TRBV6-6 | NA | TRBJ2-3
TGTGCCAGTAGTATACCGTGGGGGCTTGGGGCCAACGTCCTGACTTTC | CASSIPWGLGANVLTF | NA | TRBV19 | few | TRBJ2-6
TGTGCCAGCAGCCGCCACGGGGTTAATGACATTCAGTACTTC | CASSRHGVNDIQYF | NA | TRBV7-9 | few | TRBJ2-4
TGTGCCAGCAGTTTGTTTGATTCACCCCTCCACTTT | CASSLFDSPLHF | NA | TRBV6-6 | NA | TRBJ1-6
TGTGCCAGCAAACTAGCGGGGTCCTACAATGAGCAGTTCTTC | CASKLAGSYNEQFF | TRBD2 | TRBV7-2 | NA | TRBJ2-1
TGTGCCAGCAGCAAATTAGCGGGAGGGCCCTACGAGCAGTACTTC | CASSKLAGGPYEQYF | TRBD2 | TRBV6-5 | NA | TRBJ2-7
TGTGCCAGCAGCTTCTTGGGAGAGGGCAATGAGCAGTTCTTC | CASSFLGEGNEQFF | NA | TRBV7-9 | NA | TRBJ2-1
TGTGCCAGCAGCCCTGGGACAGGACTTTCCTACGAGCAGTACTTC | CASSPGTGLSYEQYF | TRBD1 | TRBV11-2 | NA | TRBJ2-7
TGTGCCAGCAATACTAGTGCAGACAGGGAGCGTGGCTATGGCTACACCTTC | CASNTSADRERGYGYTF | TRBD1 | TRBV6-8 | NA | TRBJ1-2
TGTGCCAGCAGCTTTTCGGAGAGCACAGATACGCAGTATTTT | CASSFSESTDTQYF | NA | TRBV7-2 | NA | TRBJ2-3
TGTGCCAGCAGCTTAGCGGGGGGACCAAGGGAGACCCAGTACTTC | CASSLAGGPRETQYF | TRBD2 | TRBV11-2 | NA | TRBJ2-5
TGTGCCAGCAGTTTCGTTCAGAATTCCTACGAGCAGTACTTC | CASSFVQNSYEQYF | NA | TRBV28 | NA | TRBJ2-7
TGCAGTGCTGGAACGGGGAGGGGCTACACCTTC | CSAGTGRGYTF | NA | TRBV20-1 | NA | TRBJ1-2
TGTGCCAGCAGCCCCGGGACCTGGACCGTAGGGTCTGGCTACACCTTC | CASSPGTWTVGSGYTF | NA | TRBV7-9 | NA | TRBJ1-2
TGTGCCAGCAGCCCCGGTTTGCACACTGAAGCTTTCTTT | CASSPGLHTEAFF | NA | TRBV7-2 | NA | TRBJ1-1
TGCGCCAGCAGCTTGGCCGTGGGTTGGTTCCCAAACACTGAAGCTTTCTTT | CASSLAVGWFPNTEAFF | NA | TRBV5-1 | NA | TRBJ1-1
TGTGCCAGCAGTGGGCAGGGTGGCGATAATTCACCCCTCCACTTT | CASSGQGGDNSPLHF | NA | TRBV6-1 | NA | TRBJ1-6
TGCGCCAGCAGCCAAGGACCAGCGGGGGTAGAGGATGAGCAGTTCTTC | CASSQGPAGVEDEQFF | TRBD2 | TRBV4-3 | NA | TRBJ2-1
TGTGCCAGCACCCTAAGCGGAGCAGGGTCTGAAGCTTTCTTT | CASTLSGAGSEAFF | NA | TRBV6-1 | NA | TRBJ1-1
TGTGCCAGCAGCCTGGACAGGGAAGGATCTGGAAACACCATATATTTT | CASSLDREGSGNTIYF | TRBD1 | TRBV7-2 | NA | TRBJ1-3
TGTGCCAGCAGTTACTCCGGAGGGCTGGGGGATGAGCAGTTCTTC | CASSYSGGLGDEQFF | NA | TRBV6-5 | NA | TRBJ2-1
TGTGCCTGGAAGGACAGTTATTCACCCCTCCACTTT | CAWKDSYSPLHF | NA | TRBV30 | NA | TRBJ1-6
TGTGCCAGTAGCATGGGAGAAGGGCCCTACGAGCAGTACTTC | CASSMGEGPYEQYF | NA | TRBV19 | NA | TRBJ2-7
TGTGCCAGCAGTAACCCCGGCGGAAATCAGCCCCAGCATTTT | CASSNPGGNQPQHF | NA | TRBV28 | NA | TRBJ1-5
TGCGCCAGCAGCCCCGATACCACGGGACAGCGTGAAGCTTTCTTT | CASSPDTTGQREAFF | TRBD1 | TRBV5-1 | NA | TRBJ1-1
TGTGCCAGTAGTATAACAGGGTGGACTGGAAACACCATATATTTT | CASSITGWTGNTIYF | NA | TRBV19 | NA | TRBJ1-3
TGTGCCAGCAGTTTAGGACAGATGATTGGCTACACCTTC | CASSLGQMIGYTF | NA | TRBV28 | few | TRBJ1-2
TGCGCCAGCAGCCCTGTCTGGGGACTAGCGGGACGGGAGGACGAGCAGTACTTC | CASSPVWGLAGREDEQYF | TRBD2 | TRBV5-1 | once | TRBJ2-7
TGCGCCAGCAGCATGGGGACGAACTTTTTAACCTACGAGCAGTACTTC | CASSMGTNFLTYEQYF | NA | TRBV5-1 | NA | TRBJ2-7
TGTGCCAGCTCTGGAGCGGGGGGTCCCACAGATACGCAGTATTTT | CASSGAGGPTDTQYF | TRBD2 | TRBV18 | NA | TRBJ2-3
TGTGCCAGCAGTGCAGCCCGGGAAGGTACCTACGAGCAGTACTTC | CASSAAREGTYEQYF | NA | TRBV2 | NA | TRBJ2-7
TGTGCCAGTAGGGGGGACAGGTACGAGCAGTACTTC | CASRGDRYEQYF | TRBD1 | TRBV19 | NA | TRBJ2-7
TGTGCCAGCAGCTTAACGGCAGTCGATACAGACAATGGCTACACCTTC | CASSLTAVDTDNGYTF | NA | TRBV7-3 | NA | TRBJ1-2
TGTGCCAGCAGCCTTACCGGGACAGGGGGCGCGGACACCGGGGAGCTGTTTTTT | CASSLTGTGGADTGELFF | TRBD1 | TRBV28 | NA | TRBJ2-2
TGTGCCAGTAGACAAACAGCCGGGACAGGGGGCTACGAGCAGTACTTC | CASRQTAGTGGYEQYF | TRBD1 | TRBV19 | NA | TRBJ2-7
TGTGCCAGTTCGGGGGTTCCGGACACTGAAGCTTTCTTT | CASSGVPDTEAFF | NA | TRBV19 | NA | TRBJ1-1
TGTGCCAGCAGCGTACGGCAGCTGAACACCGGGGAGCTGTTTTTT | CASSVRQLNTGELFF | NA | TRBV9 | NA | TRBJ2-2
TGTGCCAGCAGTGAACGTGGGGGGCCTAATGAAAAACTGTTTTTT | CASSERGGPNEKLFF | NA | TRBV6-4 | NA | TRBJ1-4
TGTGCCAGCAGAAGGGACTTGAGCAATCAGCCCCAGCATTTT | CASRRDLSNQPQHF | NA | TRBV2 | NA | TRBJ1-5
TGCGCCAGCAGCTTTTGGCTGGGAGACAATGAGCAGTTCTTC | CASSFWLGDNEQFF | NA | TRBV5-1 | NA | TRBJ2-1
TGTGCCAGCAGCTCCTCCTTCGGGGGAAGCACAGATACGCAGTATTTT | CASSSSFGGSTDTQYF | NA | TRBV11-3 | NA | TRBJ2-3
TGTGCCAGCAGCGTATCTAGCGGGGGCTCCTACAATGAGCAGTTCTTC | CASSVSSGGSYNEQFF | TRBD2 | TRBV9 | once | TRBJ2-1
TGTGCCAGCAGCCCGGGTCGACCTTTTAGCAATCAGCCCCAGCATTTT | CASSPGRPFSNQPQHF | NA | TRBV7-2 | NA | TRBJ1-5
TGTGCCAGCAGTGGTCGGCTAGCGATTTGGAGGACCGGGGAGCTGTTTTTT | CASSGRLAIWRTGELFF | NA | TRBV2 | NA | TRBJ2-2
TGTGCCAGTAGTATCGACTCTGGAAACACCATATATTTT | CASSIDSGNTIYF | NA | TRBV19 | NA | TRBJ1-3
TGTGCCACCAGCAGAGACTCTAAGGGAAATCAGCCCCAGCATTTT | CATSRDSKGNQPQHF | NA | TRBV15 | few | TRBJ1-5
TGTGCCAGCAGCTTAACGTTGGACAATGAGCAGTTCTTC | CASSLTLDNEQFF | NA | TRBV7-3 | NA | TRBJ2-1
TGCGCCAGCAGCTTGGGCATAAGCAATCAGCCCCAGCATTTT | CASSLGISNQPQHF | NA | TRBV5-1 | few | TRBJ1-5
TGTGCCAGCAGTTCCCAGCGGGAGTTACGTGCCTACGAGCAGTACTTC | CASSSQRELRAYEQYF | TRBD2 | TRBV28 | NA | TRBJ2-7
TGTGCCAGCAGCATAACTAGCGCCGAAGAGACCCAGTACTTC | CASSITSAEETQYF | TRBD2 | TRBV7-2 | NA | TRBJ2-5
TGTGCTAGCAGCTTAGCCTTAGCCCCTGGGGAGACCCAGTACTTC | CASSLALAPGETQYF | NA | TRBV7-7 | NA | TRBJ2-5
TGTGCCAGCAGTGAATCTAGGGGGCGAAGTTTTTCCTACAGCTACGAGCAGTACTTC | CASSESRGRSFSYSYEQYF | TRBD1 | TRBV6-1 | NA | TRBJ2-7
TGTGCCTGGAGTAACGCCCTCCGACAGAGAAACACCGGGGAGCTGTTTTTT | CAWSNALRQRNTGELFF | NA | TRBV30 | NA | TRBJ2-2
TGTGCCAGCAGGGGGACAGGTGAGGGTTACGAGCAGTACTTC | CASRGTGEGYEQYF | TRBD1 | TRBV28 | NA | TRBJ2-7
TGTGCCAGCAGCCCCACATACCAGGGTTCCGGGGAGCTGTTTTTT | CASSPTYQGSGELFF | NA | TRBV6-6 | NA | TRBJ2-2
TGTGCCAGCAGTTTATTTGGGGACAGGGCGTACAATGAGCAGTTCTTC | CASSLFGDRAYNEQFF | TRBD1 | TRBV27 | NA | TRBJ2-1
TGTGCCAGCAGCTCTAGCGGGGGGGCGGCCACCGGGGAGCTGTTTTTT | CASSSSGGAATGELFF | TRBD2 | TRBV7-2 | NA | TRBJ2-2
TGTGCCAGCAGCCCAGGGGGCTACGAGCAGTACTTC | CASSPGGYEQYF | TRBD1 | TRBV14 | NA | TRBJ2-7
TGTGCCAGTAGTACGGTCGGGGCTGTAAGTGGAAACACCATATATTTT | CASSTVGAVSGNTIYF | NA | TRBV19 | NA | TRBJ1-3
TGCAGCGTCGACCAGACAGGGTCATCCTACGAGCAGTACTTC | CSVDQTGSSYEQYF | TRBD1 | TRBV29-1 | NA | TRBJ2-7